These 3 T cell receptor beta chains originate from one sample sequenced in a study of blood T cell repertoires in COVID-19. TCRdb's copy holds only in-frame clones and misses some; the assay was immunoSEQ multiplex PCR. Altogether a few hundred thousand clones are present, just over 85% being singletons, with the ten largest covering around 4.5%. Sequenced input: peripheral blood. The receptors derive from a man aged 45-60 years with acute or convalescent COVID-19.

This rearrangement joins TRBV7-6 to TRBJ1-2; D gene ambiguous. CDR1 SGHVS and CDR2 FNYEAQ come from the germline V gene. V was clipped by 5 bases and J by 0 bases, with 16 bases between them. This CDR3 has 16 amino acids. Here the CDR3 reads CASSAQPSGTNYGYTF. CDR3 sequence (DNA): TGTGCCAGCAGCGCTCAGCCTTCAGGAACTAACTATGGCTACACCTTC.

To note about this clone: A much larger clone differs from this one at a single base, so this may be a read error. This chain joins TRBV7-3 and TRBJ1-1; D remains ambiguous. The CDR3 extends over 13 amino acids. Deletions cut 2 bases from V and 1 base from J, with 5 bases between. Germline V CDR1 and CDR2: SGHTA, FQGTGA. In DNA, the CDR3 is TGTGCCAGCAGCTTACAGGAGAACACTGAAGCTTTCTTT. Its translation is CASSLQENTEAFF.

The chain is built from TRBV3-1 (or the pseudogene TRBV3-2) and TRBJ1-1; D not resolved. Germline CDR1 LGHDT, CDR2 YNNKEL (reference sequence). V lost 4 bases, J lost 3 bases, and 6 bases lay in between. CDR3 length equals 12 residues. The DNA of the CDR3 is TGTGCCAGCAGCCGGGCAGACACTGAAGCTTTCTTT. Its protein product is CASSRADTEAFF.